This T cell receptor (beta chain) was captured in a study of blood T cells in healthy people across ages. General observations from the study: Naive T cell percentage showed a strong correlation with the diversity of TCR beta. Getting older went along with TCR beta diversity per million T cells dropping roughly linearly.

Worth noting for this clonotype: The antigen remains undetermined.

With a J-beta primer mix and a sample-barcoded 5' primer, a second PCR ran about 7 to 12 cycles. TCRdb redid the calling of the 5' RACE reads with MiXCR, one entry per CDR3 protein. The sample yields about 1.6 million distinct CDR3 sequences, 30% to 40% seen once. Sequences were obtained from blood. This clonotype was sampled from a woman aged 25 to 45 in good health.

The CDR3 nucleotides read TGTGCCAGCAGCCACGACTCCTTCACAGATACGCAGTATTTT. Translated, it gives CASSHDSFTDTQYF. The chain is built from TRBV3-1 and TRBJ2-3; no definite D call. V was clipped by 3 bases and J by 2 bases, with 9 bases between them. Germline values: CDR1 LGHDT, CDR2 YNNKEL (reference sequence). The CDR3 extends over 14 amino acids.